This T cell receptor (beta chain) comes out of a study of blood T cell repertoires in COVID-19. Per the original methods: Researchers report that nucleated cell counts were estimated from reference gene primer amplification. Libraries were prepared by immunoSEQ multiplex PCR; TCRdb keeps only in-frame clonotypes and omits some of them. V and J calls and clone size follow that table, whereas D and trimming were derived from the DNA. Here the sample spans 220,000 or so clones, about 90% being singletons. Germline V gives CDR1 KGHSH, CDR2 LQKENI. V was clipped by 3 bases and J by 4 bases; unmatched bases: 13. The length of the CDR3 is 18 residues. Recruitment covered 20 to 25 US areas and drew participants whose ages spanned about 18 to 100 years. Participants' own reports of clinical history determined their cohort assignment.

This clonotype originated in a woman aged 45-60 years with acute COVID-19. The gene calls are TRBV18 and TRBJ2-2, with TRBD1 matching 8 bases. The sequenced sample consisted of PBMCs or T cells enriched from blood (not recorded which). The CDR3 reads CASSPSVSHRGSTGELFF. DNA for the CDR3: TGTGCCAGCTCACCGTCGGTTAGCCACAGGGGGAGCACCGGGGAGCTGTTTTTT.